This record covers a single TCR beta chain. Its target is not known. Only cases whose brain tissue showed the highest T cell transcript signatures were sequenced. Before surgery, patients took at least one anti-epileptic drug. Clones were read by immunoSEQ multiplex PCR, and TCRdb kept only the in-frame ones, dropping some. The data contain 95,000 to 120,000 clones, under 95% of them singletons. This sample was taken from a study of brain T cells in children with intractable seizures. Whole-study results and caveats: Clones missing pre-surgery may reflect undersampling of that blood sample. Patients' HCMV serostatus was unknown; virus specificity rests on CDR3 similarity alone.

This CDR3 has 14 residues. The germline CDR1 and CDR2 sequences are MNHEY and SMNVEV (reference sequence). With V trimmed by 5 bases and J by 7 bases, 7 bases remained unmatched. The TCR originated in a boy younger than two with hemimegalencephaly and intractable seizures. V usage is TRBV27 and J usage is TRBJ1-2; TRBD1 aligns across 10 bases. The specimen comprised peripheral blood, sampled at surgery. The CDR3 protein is CASSMGQGRLGYTF. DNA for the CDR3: TGTGCCAGCAGTATGGGACAGGGGCGGCTTGGCTACACCTTC.